The sequence of this TCR beta chain was determined in a study of blood T cell repertoires in COVID-19 (dated by TCRdb to 2019 to 2021). Context from the whole study: Collaborator samples came from the United States, Italy and Spain and covered acute and convalescent phases of COVID-19. The prospective study material was composed of cDNA or gDNA derived from T cells, B-cell-depleted T cells, or PBMCs. Subjects who had been exposed to COVID-19, were actively infected with it, or had recovered from it provided the deeply sampled blood TCRbeta repertoires that made up the dataset. The repertoires were made available in a free public database intended to serve as a resource for research on the immune response to SARS-CoV-2. Samples were obtained from the ongoing ImmuneRACE study (first 160 participants) and from over a thousand subjects provided by 6 global collaborators. Sample metadata almost always included a de-identified subject ID, COVID-19 status, age in years and sex. Where HLA class I and class II types were available, the types were taken from metadata supplied by the sample provider, not from assay-based typing.

As concerns this clone: Which antigen it targets is not known. Base-call qualities are not available, and no considerably larger clone is one nucleotide away.

Study-level results and caveats: The quantity of clinical and demographic metadata differed by source and by participant and was supplied without curation.

The CDR1 and CDR2 encoded by the germline V gene are ENHRY and SYGVKD. V is pared back by 11 bases and J by 5 bases, with 15 bases lying between the germline termini. The CDR3 starts with the cysteine, ends with the phenylalanine, and has 13 residues. Only CDR3 DNA remains: 39 bases, in frame from the first base. Each collaborating institution followed its own protocols to collect whole blood in K2EDTA tubes. For TCRbeta analysis, collaborator samples were shipped as frozen whole blood, as isolated PBMCs, or as DNA extracted from either sample type. TCRbeta CDR3 regions were amplified from genomic DNA using the immunoSEQ Assay, a bias-controlled multiplex PCR. Regarding the original processing steps: The number of nucleated cells in each sample was estimated from the amplification of reference gene primers within the assay. To quantify the absolute abundance of each unique TCRbeta CDR3 rearrangement, sequence reads were collapsed and filtered. For each sample, productive Simpson clonality was calculated as the square root of Simpson's diversity index across productive rearrangements. TCRdb holds this immuneACCESS table with in-frame rearrangements only. Some clones are missing; in checked studies, unresolved V genes explain under half, and the rest has no known cause. The D gene and trimming were derived from the DNA, and the V and J assignments and clone size from that table. Here the sample has a few hundred thousand clones; more than 80% occur a single time. The leading ten clones occupy 0.95% to 1.5% of the sample.

Input material: peripheral blood. The sequence was collected from a man aged 35 to 55 with acute or convalescent COVID-19. Here the chain combines TRBV10-3 and TRBJ1-4, and possibly TRBD1, on 6 matching bases. The DNA reads TGTGCCTCCTCCGGGACACCGAATGAAAAACTGTTTTTT. This is translated as CASSGTPNEKLFF.